This TCR beta chain was captured by sequencing in a study of early T cells in non-severe SARS-CoV-2 infection. Across the study: Bulk RNA isolated from unsorted whole blood underwent sequencing; chains were not paired.

This clonotype has just a few counts. TCRdb reanalysed the 5' RACE reads using MiXCR and keeps one entry per CDR3 protein. The sample lists 60,000 to 75,000 distinct CDR3 sequences, about 9% occurring once. The V gene end was trimmed by 0 bases and the J gene end by 8 bases; junction bases not matched to a gene: 8. The CDR3 extends over 16 amino acids. Germline CDR1 SGHVS, CDR2 FQNEAQ. The chain joins TRBV7-8 to TRBJ2-1; TRBD2 agrees at 9 bases. The clonotype comes from an adult who was a healthcare worker with PCR-confirmed SARS-CoV-2 infection or an uninfected control (not recorded which). Sequences were derived from whole blood, sampled at baseline. The CDR3 DNA follows: TGTGCCAGCAGCTTAGCGACAGCGGGAGGTCGCTATGAGCAGTTCTTC. Translated: CASSLATAGGRYEQFF. The full variable domain, in which reference TRBV7-8 and TRBJ2-1 provide the parts outside the CDR3, is GAGVSQSPRYKVAKRGQDVALRCDPISGHVSLFWYQQALGQGPEFLTYFQNEAQLDKSGLPSDRFFAERPEGSVSTLKIQRTQQEDSAVYLCASSLATAGGRYEQFFGPGTRLTVL.